Following are 5 T cell receptor beta chains from one sample sequenced in a study of OX40 agonist ivuxolimab in advanced cancers. Generated by immunoSEQ multiplex PCR, the TCRdb table keeps only in-frame clones and is missing some. In the table there are roughly 50,000 clones, 81% of which are singletons. Material: CD4+ or CD8+ T cells sorted from blood, obtained in a trial of the OX40 agonist ivuxolimab. All receptors come from an adult with an advanced solid tumor such as melanoma, head and neck, liver or kidney cancer.

The chain employs TRBV29-1 and TRBJ2-7; 10 bases agree with TRBD2. Trimming took 2 bases from V and 7 from J; bases not matched to a gene: 2. This CDR3 is built from 12 residues. CDR1 is SQVTM and CDR2 is ANQGSEA in the germline V gene. This CDR3 reads CSVETGLAEQYF. CDR3 sequence (DNA): TGCAGCGTTGAAACGGGACTAGCGGAGCAGTACTTC.

V is TRBV7-9 and J is TRBJ1-6, with 7 bases that match TRBD1. This CDR3 is 15 amino acids long. Germline V lookup: CDR1 SEHNR, CDR2 FQNEAQ (reference sequence). Germline trimming cut 3 bases from V and 9 bases from J; bases unmatched to any gene: 8. The CDR3 reads CASSLHRGKSSPLHF. CDR3 sequence (DNA): TGTGCCAGCAGCTTGCACAGGGGTAAGAGTTCACCCCTCCACTTT.

In the case of this clone: The same CDR3 arises from other DNA sequences in this sample as well. This chain connects TRBV5-4 to TRBJ1-1; D not resolved. The V gene lost 0 bases and the J gene lost 2 bases, with 8 bases spanning the gap. The germline V gene encodes CDR1 SGHNT and CDR2 YYREEE (reference sequence). This CDR3 comprises 14 residues. In DNA form, the CDR3 reads TGTGCCAGCAGCTTGGCCGGCGGAAACACTGAAGCTTTCTTT. As protein: CASSLAGGNTEAFF.

The V gene is TRBV9, the J gene TRBJ2-1; D may be TRBD1 (6 bases). The V gene's germline CDR1 is SGDLS and CDR2 YYNGEE. There are 18 residues in the CDR3. The V gene lost 4 bases and the J gene lost 2 bases, with 22 bases spanning the gap. The CDR3 spells CASSRYTGIRGPYNEQFF. CDR3 in DNA: TGTGCCAGCAGCCGATATACAGGGATCCGGGGCCCCTACAATGAGCAGTTCTTC.

This chain joins TRBV27 and TRBJ2-7, with D unresolved. V was shortened by 0 bases and J by 2 bases, with 14 bases between the two germline ends. The CDR3 sequence is 16 residues long. Per the germline V gene, CDR1 is MNHEY and CDR2 is SMNVEV (reference sequence). CDR3 sequence: CASSLSWADNTYEQYF. CDR3 in DNA: TGTGCCAGCAGTTTATCGTGGGCAGACAACACCTACGAGCAGTACTTC.